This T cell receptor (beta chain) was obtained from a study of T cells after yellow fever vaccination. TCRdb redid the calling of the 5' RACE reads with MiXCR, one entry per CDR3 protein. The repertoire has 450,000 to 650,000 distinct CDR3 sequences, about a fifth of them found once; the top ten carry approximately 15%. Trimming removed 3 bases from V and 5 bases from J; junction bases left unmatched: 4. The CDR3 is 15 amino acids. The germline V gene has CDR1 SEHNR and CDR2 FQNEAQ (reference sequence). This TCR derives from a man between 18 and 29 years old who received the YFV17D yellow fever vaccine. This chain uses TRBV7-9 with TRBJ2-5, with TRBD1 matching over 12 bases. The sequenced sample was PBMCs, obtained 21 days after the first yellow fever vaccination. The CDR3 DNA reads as TGTGCCAGCAGCTTCGGGACAGGGGGCTTGGAGACCCAGTACTTC. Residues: CASSFGTGGLETQYF. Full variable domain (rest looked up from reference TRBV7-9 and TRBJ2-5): DTGVSQNPRHKITKRGQNVTFRCDPISEHNRLYWYRQTLGQGPEFLTYFQNEAQLEKSRLLSDRFSAERPKGSFSTLEIQRTEQGDSAMYLCASSFGTGGLETQYFGPGTRLLVL.